This TCR beta chain is from a study of blood T cells in healthy people across ages. Study conclusions and caveats: It was held that diversity estimates obtained from one million T cells represented underestimates.

Together with a sample-barcoded 5' primer, a J-beta primer mix was included in a second PCR lasting roughly 6 to 12 cycles. From the 5' RACE reads, TCRdb called clonotypes with MiXCR, one entry per CDR3 protein. The table includes approximately 900,000 distinct CDR3 sequences, under 50% detected once. A note on this clonotype: Its antigen is as yet unknown.

The sample providers were healthy Caucasian people from Russia, aged about 6 to 95. The CDR3 length is 15 residues. Unmatched junction bases numbered 7, after V lost 3 bases and J lost 4 bases. Germline CDR1 MGHRA, CDR2 YSYEKL. The source material was blood. The chain employs TRBV4-1 and TRBJ1-2; 8 bases fit TRBD1. The TCR sequence derives from a man aged 25-45 years in good health. DNA of the CDR3: TGCGCCAGCAGCCAGACAGGGGAACGGGGCTATGGCTACACCTTC. It yields the protein CASSQTGERGYGYTF.